These 25 T cell receptor beta chains were all obtained from the same sample, sequenced in a study of blood T cell repertoires in COVID-19. Measured with immunoSEQ multiplex PCR; TCRdb has only the in-frame clones, and not every one. The sample has some 370,000 clones; 80% to 85% are singletons. Sequenced material: PBMCs or T cells enriched from blood (not recorded which). These receptors all stem from a woman in her forties or fifties who had recovered from COVID-19.

The chain carries TRBV27 and TRBJ2-3; D uncertain. CDR3 length: 16 residues. CDR1 and CDR2 (germline): MNHEY, SMNVEV (reference sequence). Trimming stripped 7 bases from V and 7 bases from J, with 24 bases between. The chain's CDR3 is CASIPAPTFSHNTQYF. DNA for the CDR3: TGTGCCAGCATACCCGCACCCACATTCTCTCACAATACGCAGTATTTT.

This chain connects TRBV27 to TRBJ2-7; 7 bases match TRBD1. Per germline, CDR1 MNHEY and CDR2 SMNVEV (reference sequence). The CDR3 is 14 residues long. V was pared by 6 bases and J by 5 bases, with 10 bases of the junction left unmatched. CDR3 sequence: CASRQREQGNEQYF. CDR3 bases: TGTGCCAGCAGACAAAGGGAACAGGGGAACGAGCAGTACTTC.

In this sample, this clone turned up once. The V call is TRBV9, the J call TRBJ1-2; TRBD1 aligns across 7 bases. CDR1 is SGDLS, CDR2 YYNGEE, per germline. V trimming: 4 bases; J trimming: 5 bases; junction bases outside the gene matches: 11. The CDR3 sequence is 15 residues long. CDR3 region: CASSPGQDPIYGYTF. CDR3 in DNA: TGTGCCAGCAGCCCCGGACAGGACCCGATATATGGCTACACCTTC.

The chain links TRBV4-1 to TRBJ1-1; 10 bases line up with TRBD1. Germline CDR1 MGHRA, CDR2 YSYEKL. The CDR3 length is 17 residues. V shed 0 bases, J shed 3 bases, and the junction held 7 bases outside the gene matches. The CDR3 DNA sequence: TGCGCCAGCAGCCAAGATTTGGGACAGGGGTGGTACACTGAAGCTTTCTTT. Translation gives CASSQDLGQGWYTEAFF.

The chain couples TRBV19 to TRBJ1-6; unclear D gene. Looked up from germline, CDR1 is LNHDA and CDR2 is SQIVND (reference sequence). The V end was cut by 5 bases, the J end by 12 bases, with 8 bases between. This CDR3 comprises 11 residues. This CDR3 reads CASSSPGPLHF. The CDR3 nucleotides read TGTGCCAGTAGTTCCCCAGGACCCCTCCACTTT.

Here the CDR3 DNA reads TGTGCCAGCAGCCACAGAGCGGGAGGCAACCAAGAGACCCAGTACTTC. This translates into CASSHRAGGNQETQYF. V usage is TRBV6-2 or TRBV6-3 and J usage is TRBJ2-5; 9 bases align to TRBD2. Trimming cost V 6 bases and J 0 bases; bases outside gene matches: 8. The CDR3 has 16 residues. Germline V CDR1 and CDR2: MNHEY, SVGEGT.

The chain has TRBV30 and TRBJ2-1; 13 positions agree with TRBD2. Germline trimming cut 2 bases from V and 9 bases from J; bases unmatched to any gene: 7. The CDR3 loop spans 15 amino acids. Germline lookup yields CDR1 GTSNPN and CDR2 SVGIG (reference sequence). CDR3 sequence (DNA): TGTGCCTGGAGTACAACTAGCGGGAGGGGTAGTGAGCAGTTCTTC. This codes for CAWSTTSGRGSEQFF.

The V and J genes are TRBV25-1 and TRBJ1-6; no reliable D call. The ends were cut back, 3 bases at V and 7 bases at J, with 4 bases in the middle. Germline CDR1 is MGHDK and CDR2 is SYGVNS. CDR3 size: 12 residues. The CDR3 DNA reads as TGTGCCAGCAGTGATGGCAATTCACCCCTCCACTTT. Amino acids: CASSDGNSPLHF.

The V gene is TRBV6-2 or TRBV6-3, the J gene TRBJ2-7; 10 bases align to TRBD2. CDR1 is MNHEY and CDR2 is SVGEGT in the germline V gene. The CDR3 runs to 15 residues. The junction had 2 bases not matched to a gene; V was cut back by 0 bases and J by 3 bases. CDR3: CASSYSASGSYEQYF. CDR3 in DNA: TGTGCCAGCAGTTACTCCGCTAGCGGGAGCTACGAGCAGTACTTC.

This chain links TRBV6-2 or TRBV6-3 with TRBJ2-6; D not resolved. The CDR3 totals 18 residues. Germline CDR1 is MNHEY and CDR2 is SVGEGT. The V gene lost 5 bases and the J gene lost 0 bases, with 17 bases spanning the gap. CDR3 region: CASSQARRWNSGANVLTF. DNA for the CDR3: TGTGCCAGCAGTCAGGCCAGAAGATGGAACTCTGGGGCCAACGTCCTGACTTTC.

V gene TRBV6-5 combines with J gene TRBJ1-2; D may be TRBD1 (5 bases). Trimming shortened V by 5 bases and J by 3 bases, and 10 bases separated the two germline ends. CDR3 length: 13 residues. Germline V gives CDR1 MNHEY, CDR2 SVGAGI. CDR3 residues: CASSKTDHYGYTF. Written as DNA, the CDR3 is TGTGCCAGCAGTAAGACAGATCACTATGGCTACACCTTC.

The V gene is TRBV7-2, the J gene TRBJ2-1; D is perhaps TRBD1 (5 bases). The CDR3 totals 17 residues. V shed 5 bases and J shed 4 bases, with 21 bases lying between them. Germline values: CDR1 SGHTA, CDR2 FQGNSA. For the CDR3, the DNA is TGTGCCAGCAGCCGTAGAGGCGCAGGGAAAATATACAATGAGCAGTTCTTC. Its translation: CASSRRGAGKIYNEQFF.

The chain is built from TRBV7-6 and TRBJ1-3; D unclear. The CDR3 is 15 residues long. V lost 5 bases, J lost 2 bases, and 13 bases lay in between. Germline CDR1 SGHVS, CDR2 FNYEAQ. CDR3 DNA: TGTGCCAGCAGCCAAATCGGGAGGACTGGAAACACCATATATTTT. As protein: CASSQIGRTGNTIYF.

Of note for this clone: The sample has other DNA sequences that encode this CDR3 too. The V call is TRBV7-2, the J call TRBJ2-5, with 8 bases identical to TRBD2. V was clipped by 5 bases and J by 5 bases; unmatched bases: 4. Germline loops: CDR1 SGHTA, CDR2 FQGNSA. CDR3 length: 13 residues. In nucleotides, the CDR3 is TGTGCCAGCAGCCCACGGGGGGGGGAGACCCAGTACTTC. Protein sequence: CASSPRGGETQYF.

The genes are TRBV6-5 and TRBJ1-3; perhaps TRBD1 as D (5 bases). CDR1 and CDR2 from the germline V gene are MNHEY and SVGAGI. The CDR3 sequence is 11 residues long. V lost 8 bases to trimming and J lost 9 bases, with 11 bases between them. DNA of the CDR3: TGTGCCAGCTGGGGGAGGGGCACCATATATTTT. Its protein product is CASWGRGTIYF.

The chain couples TRBV12-3 or TRBV12-4 to TRBJ1-2, with D possibly matching TRBD1 (5 bases). Trimming cost V 3 bases and J 4 bases, with 9 bases left between them. The CDR3 is made up of 13 amino acids. Written as DNA, the CDR3 is TGTGCCAGCAGTTTGGGGGGGGGCTATGGCTACACCTTC. Residues: CASSLGGGYGYTF.

This clone was seen a few times. One base away lies a much larger clone, so this may be a sequencing read error. This chain connects TRBV2 to TRBJ2-2, with D unclear. Germline CDR1 is SNHLY and CDR2 is FYNNEI. V was trimmed by 5 bases and J by 1 base, leaving 2 bases between them. The CDR3 contains 12 residues. The CDR3 bases are TGTGCCAGCAGTCAGAACACCGGGGAGCTGTTTTTT. Its protein product is CASSQNTGELFF.

The chain has TRBV2 and TRBJ1-2; D possibly corresponds to TRBD1 (6 bases). The V and J ends lost 0 bases and 6 bases respectively, with 17 bases between them. The CDR3 runs 16 residues. Germline loops: CDR1 SNHLY, CDR2 FYNNEI. CDR3 sequence reads: CASSEASPGVVNGYTF. Here the CDR3 DNA reads TGTGCCAGCAGTGAAGCATCGCCAGGGGTCGTAAATGGCTACACCTTC.

The chain uses TRBV7-2 and TRBJ1-1, with D maybe TRBD1 (6 bases). CDR1 is SGHTA, CDR2 FQGNSA, per germline. The CDR3 covers 15 residues. V was cut by 1 base and J by 5 bases, with 14 bases left in between. The CDR3 DNA sequence: TGTGCCAGCAGCTTAGTTTGGGGGGGCGCAACTGAAGCTTTCTTT. Protein sequence: CASSLVWGGATEAFF.

The chain recombines TRBV19 with TRBJ2-3, with 10 bases identical to TRBD2. Germline V CDR1 and CDR2: LNHDA, SQIVND (reference sequence). The CDR3 runs 16 residues. Trimming cost V 6 bases and J 3 bases; bases outside gene matches: 9. This CDR3 is CASREREGPLTDTQYF. The CDR3 DNA follows: TGTGCCAGTAGGGAGCGGGAGGGCCCGTTGACAGATACGCAGTATTTT.

The CDR3 loop reads CASSLAMGQGETQYF. The CDR3 DNA is TGCGCCAGCAGCTTGGCCATGGGACAGGGAGAGACCCAGTACTTC. This chain connects TRBV5-1 to TRBJ2-5, with 9 bases identical to TRBD1. The V gene end was trimmed by 0 bases and the J gene end by 4 bases; junction bases not matched to a gene: 4. The CDR3 consists of 15 residues. Germline V gives CDR1 SGHRS, CDR2 YFSETQ.

CDR3 region: CASSQFATSGNTGTDTQYF. The CDR3, as DNA: TGTGCCAGCAGCCAATTTGCGACTAGCGGGAATACGGGCACAGATACGCAGTATTTT. The rearrangement joins TRBV3-1 (or the pseudogene TRBV3-2) to TRBJ2-3, with 11 bases fitting TRBD2. The CDR3 is made up of 19 amino acids. Per the germline V gene, CDR1 is LGHDT and CDR2 is YNNKEL (reference sequence). V dropped 2 bases and J dropped 1; count of bases not matched to a gene: 11.

The chain recombines TRBV7-6 with TRBJ2-1; 7 bases align to TRBD1. Germline trimming cut 4 bases from V and 5 bases from J; bases unmatched to any gene: 14. The germline gives CDR1 SGHVS, CDR2 FNYEAQ. CDR3 length equals 17 residues. CDR3: CASSWGTDLIKHNEQFF. CDR3 coding DNA: TGTGCCAGCAGCTGGGGGACAGACCTTATTAAGCACAATGAGCAGTTCTTC.

The gene calls are TRBV9 and TRBJ2-4, with D unclear. The V gene lost 0 bases and the J gene lost 8 bases, with 6 bases spanning the gap. Germline values: CDR1 SGDLS, CDR2 YYNGEE. There are 12 residues in the CDR3. The DNA of the CDR3 is TGTGCCAGCAGCGTAGATCCGGACATTCAGTACTTC. Translation: CASSVDPDIQYF.

The chain employs TRBV7-9 and TRBJ1-4; 9 bases are shared with TRBD1. The germline V gene encodes CDR1 SEHNR and CDR2 FQNEAQ (reference sequence). This CDR3 has 15 residues. Trimming cost V 3 bases and J 8 bases; bases outside gene matches: 7. As DNA, the CDR3 is TGTGCCAGCAGCTTCCAGACAGGGGGAGTAGAAAAACTGTTTTTT. Translation: CASSFQTGGVEKLFF.